The 18 T cell receptor beta chains listed next were all sequenced from one sample in a study of T cells in narcolepsy. Only in-frame clones appear in the TCRdb table, and some are missing; sequencing was by immunoSEQ multiplex PCR. This sample has some 25,000 clones, with around 85% found just once. The sample taken for sequencing was CD45RA- memory CD4+ T cells from PBMCs. These receptors originate from a human donor with narcolepsy.

This clone came up once. V gene TRBV5-5 combines with J gene TRBJ2-2; a possible D gene is TRBD1 (5 bases). Germline CDR1 and CDR2: SGHKS and YYEKEE (reference sequence). This CDR3 is 14 amino acids long. Trimming took 4 bases from V and 6 from J, leaving 13 bases between them. This CDR3 reads CASSPDSISGELFF. CDR3 nucleotides: TGTGCCAGCAGCCCCGACAGCATCTCCGGGGAGCTGTTTTTT.

This chain connects TRBV5-1 to TRBJ2-1, with D possibly being TRBD2 (6 bases). CDR1 is SGHRS, CDR2 YFSETQ, per germline. V was clipped by 0 bases and J by 4 bases, with 14 bases between them. The CDR3 is 16 residues long. CDR3 protein: CASSLEITSTYNEQFF. As DNA, the CDR3 is TGCGCCAGCAGCTTGGAGATAACTAGCACGTACAATGAGCAGTTCTTC.

This sequence joins TRBV10-1 and TRBJ2-7, with TRBD1 matching 7 bases. The CDR3 consists of 15 residues. The V gene end was trimmed by 5 bases and the J gene end by 3 bases; junction bases not matched to a gene: 10. The germline CDR1 and CDR2 sequences are WNHNN and SYGVQD (reference sequence). DNA for the CDR3: TGCGCCAGCAGTTTAACCGGGACAGAAGTCTACGAGCAGTACTTC. Its translation: CASSLTGTEVYEQYF.

The table lists this clone with a few counts. The chain couples TRBV10-3 to TRBJ1-1; possibly TRBD1 for D (5 bases). Trimming took 6 bases from V and 7 from J, leaving 12 bases between them. Germline CDR1 reads ENHRY; CDR2 reads SYGVKD. The CDR3 length is 12 residues. The CDR3 DNA reads as TGTGCCATCAGGGGAAAAGACAGTGAAGCTTTCTTT. Its protein product is CAIRGKDSEAFF.

This clone was recorded a few times. The rearrangement links TRBV11-2 to TRBJ1-1; D possibly corresponds to TRBD1 (5 bases). CDR1 is SGHAT and CDR2 is FQNNGV in the germline V gene. The CDR3 is made up of 17 amino acids. V was clipped by 7 bases and J by 1 base, with 22 bases between them. This CDR3 reads CASIDGQGIGTNTEAFF. DNA of the CDR3: TGTGCCAGCATCGACGGCCAGGGAATTGGTACGAACACTGAAGCTTTCTTT.

The V gene is TRBV19, the J gene TRBJ2-6; 9 bases fit TRBD1. V lost 3 bases, J lost 2 bases, and 8 bases stayed unmatched. The CDR3 covers 18 residues. CDR1 and CDR2 (germline): LNHDA, SQIVND (reference sequence). The CDR3 DNA reads as TGTGCCAGTAGTATTTCCGGACAGGGGAATACTGGGGCCAACGTCCTGACTTTC. It specifies CASSISGQGNTGANVLTF.

The chain combines TRBV5-1 with TRBJ2-7, with 15 bases that match TRBD2. V dropped 4 bases and J dropped 0; count of bases not matched to a gene: 17. Looked up from germline, CDR1 is SGHRS and CDR2 is YFSETQ. The CDR3 spans 21 residues. The CDR3 DNA follows: TGCGCCAGCAGCAACGGACAGGGCCCCGGGACTAGCGGGAGGTCCTCCTACGAGCAGTACTTC. It translates to CASSNGQGPGTSGRSSYEQYF.

This chain links TRBV7-8 with TRBJ1-2; D is possibly TRBD1 (5 bases). This CDR3 has 14 residues. V was pared by 1 base and J by 4 bases, with 10 bases between. Germline CDR1 SGHVS, CDR2 FQNEAQ. The DNA for the CDR3 is TGTGCCAGCAGCTTAGGGACCCAGGGCTATGGCTACACCTTC. Translation: CASSLGTQGYGYTF.

V usage is TRBV6-5 and J usage is TRBJ2-3, with 7 nucleotides matching TRBD1. With V trimmed by 6 bases and J by 13 bases, 13 bases remained unmatched. Per the germline V gene, CDR1 is MNHEY and CDR2 is SVGAGI. This CDR3 region has 13 residues. As DNA, the CDR3 is TGTGCCAGCAGCCCCCGCAGACAGGGCCACGAGTATTTT. This gives the protein CASSPRRQGHEYF.

The chain employs TRBV6-1 and TRBJ1-1; D unclear. Germline loops: CDR1 MNHNS, CDR2 SASEGT. The CDR3 runs to 14 residues. The V gene lost 7 bases and the J gene lost 0 bases, with 12 bases spanning the gap. The CDR3 coding sequence is TGTGCCAGCAATACCCCACAGATGAACACTGAAGCTTTCTTT. This sequence encodes CASNTPQMNTEAFF.

This chain uses TRBV5-1 with TRBJ1-1; D possibly corresponds to TRBD1 (6 bases). Germline CDR1 is SGHRS and CDR2 is YFSETQ. This CDR3 is built from 15 residues. Trimming removed 4 bases at V and 5 bases at J, with 18 bases between. CDR3: CASSLGGGAGTEAFF. For the CDR3, the DNA is TGCGCCAGCAGCCTCGGTGGGGGGGCCGGGACTGAAGCTTTCTTT.

The chain uses TRBV9 and TRBJ1-6, with D possibly matching TRBD1 (6 bases). The V end lost 0 bases, the J end lost 10 bases, and 17 bases lay between the germline ends. The CDR3 spans 16 residues. Germline V gives CDR1 SGDLS, CDR2 YYNGEE. In DNA form, the CDR3 reads TGTGCCAGCAGCGTAGCCCCAGGGGTTCGGATATCACCCCTCCACTTT. Translated: CASSVAPGVRISPLHF. Drawing the rest from reference TRBV9 and TRBJ1-6, the complete variable domain is DSGVTQTPKHLITATGQRVTLRCSPRSGDLSVYWYQQSLDQGLQFLIQYYNGEERAKGNILERFSAQQFPDLHSELNLSSLELGDSALYFCASSVAPGVRISPLHFGNGTRLTVT.

V and J are TRBV4-2 and TRBJ2-1; 9 bases fit TRBD2. The CDR3 is 17 residues long. The ends lost 5 bases at V and 1 base at J; junction bases unmatched: 9. Germline V gene data show CDR1 as LGHNA and CDR2 as YNFKEQ. The CDR3 coding sequence is TGTGCCAGCAGCTCCTGGCAGCGGGGGGATTCCTACAATGAGCAGTTCTTC. Translated: CASSSWQRGDSYNEQFF.

This clone was detected only once. The J gene is TRBJ2-1, the V gene TRBV7-8; TRBD2 might be the D (6 bases). V lost 4 bases to trimming and J lost 10 bases, with 20 bases between them. The CDR3 runs 15 residues. The germline V gene has CDR1 SGHVS and CDR2 FQNEAQ. The DNA of the CDR3 is TGTGCCAGCAGCTACGGGAGCCGGAGGTCTCAGGAGCAGTTCTTC. Translated: CASSYGSRRSQEQFF.

V usage is TRBV5-8 and J usage is TRBJ2-6, with 9 nucleotides matching TRBD2. V lost 4 bases to trimming and J lost 0 bases; unmatched junction nucleotides: 8. The CDR3 loop spans 18 amino acids. Per germline, CDR1 SGHTS and CDR2 YDEGEE. The CDR3 region has the DNA TGTGCCAGCAGCGTCGGGGGACTAGCCTACTCTGGGGCCAACGTCCTGACTTTC. Translation: CASSVGGLAYSGANVLTF.

The chain carries TRBV6-5 and TRBJ1-2, with TRBD1 as a possible D gene (6 bases). CDR1 is MNHEY and CDR2 is SVGAGI in the germline V gene. Trimming left V 5 bases short and J 8 bases short, with 18 bases between. The CDR3 consists of 14 residues. The CDR3 DNA follows: TGTGCCAGCAGTCCCCGGGGACAATCGGTCGGCTACACCTTC. Protein: CASSPRGQSVGYTF.

The rearrangement links TRBV19 to TRBJ2-7; possibly TRBD1 for D (5 bases). With 3 bases removed from V and 3 bases from J, the gap between germline ends came to 12 bases. Looked up from germline, CDR1 is LNHDA and CDR2 is SQIVND (reference sequence). There are 14 residues in the CDR3. The CDR3 region has the DNA TGTGCCAGTAGTATCACAGGCGCAAACTACGAGCAGTACTTC. Translation: CASSITGANYEQYF.

This chain's CDR3 is CASGGTRVSYEQYF. The CDR3 DNA reads TGTGCCAGCGGAGGAACTAGAGTCTCCTACGAGCAGTACTTC. The chain carries TRBV2 and TRBJ2-7; possible D gene TRBD2, 5 bases. Between the trimmed V and J ends, which lost 8 bases and 0 bases, there was a span of 14 bases. Germline V gene data show CDR1 as SNHLY and CDR2 as FYNNEI. The CDR3 has 14 amino acids.